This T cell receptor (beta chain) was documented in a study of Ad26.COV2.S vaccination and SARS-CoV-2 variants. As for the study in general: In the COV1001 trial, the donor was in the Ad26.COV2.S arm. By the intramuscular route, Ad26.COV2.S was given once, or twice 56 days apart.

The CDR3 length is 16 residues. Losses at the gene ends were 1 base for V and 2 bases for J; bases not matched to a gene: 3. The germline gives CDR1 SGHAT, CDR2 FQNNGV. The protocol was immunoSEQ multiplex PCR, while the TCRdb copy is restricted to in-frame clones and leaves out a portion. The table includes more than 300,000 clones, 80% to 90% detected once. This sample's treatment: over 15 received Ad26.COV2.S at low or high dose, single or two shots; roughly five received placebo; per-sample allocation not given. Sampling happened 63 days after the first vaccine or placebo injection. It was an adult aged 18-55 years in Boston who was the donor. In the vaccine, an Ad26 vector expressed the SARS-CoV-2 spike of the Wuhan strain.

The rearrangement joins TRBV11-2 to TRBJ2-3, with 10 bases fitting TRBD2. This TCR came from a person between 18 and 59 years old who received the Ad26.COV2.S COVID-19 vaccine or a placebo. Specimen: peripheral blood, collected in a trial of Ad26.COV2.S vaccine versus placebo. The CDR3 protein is CASSLALAGNTDTQYF. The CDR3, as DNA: TGTGCCAGCAGCTTAGCACTAGCGGGGAACACAGATACGCAGTATTTT.